What follows are 5 T cell receptor beta chains derived from one specimen sequenced in a study of blood T cell repertoires in COVID-19. Profiling relied on immunoSEQ multiplex PCR, and the TCRdb table lists in-frame clones only, not all of them. The table shows about 250,000 clones, with roughly 85% occurring only once. Sequencing was carried out using peripheral blood. The receptor set was obtained from a young man with active or convalescent COVID-19.

The chain links TRBV5-5 to TRBJ2-7, with TRBD1 as a possible D gene (6 bases). Trimming pared 4 bases from V and 2 bases from J, leaving 19 bases between. CDR3 length equals 16 residues. The germline gives CDR1 SGHKS, CDR2 YYEKEE (reference sequence). CDR3 in amino acids: CASSPRGGAGAYEQYF. For the CDR3, the DNA is TGTGCCAGCAGCCCGAGAGGGGGAGCTGGGGCCTACGAGCAGTACTTC. The full variable domain, rest sourced from reference TRBV5-5 and TRBJ2-7, is DAGVTQSPTHLIKTRGQQVTLRCSPISGHKSVSWYQQVLGQGPQFIFQYYEKEERGRGNFPDRFSARQFPNYSSELNVNALLLGDSALYLCASSPRGGAGAYEQYFGPGTRLTVT.

The gene calls are TRBV10-2 and TRBJ1-6; weak D call: TRBD1 (5 bases). Germline lookup yields CDR1 WSHSY and CDR2 SAAADI. The germline V and J ends were trimmed by 6 bases and 6 bases, with 12 bases remaining between them. There are 14 residues in the CDR3. CDR3 sequence (DNA): TGCGCCAGCAGGGCCCCGGGGGTTAATTCACCCCTCCACTTT. It is translated as CASRAPGVNSPLHF.

The chain has TRBV12-3 or TRBV12-4 and TRBJ1-2; TRBD1 matches 9 bases. After removal of 1 base from V and 8 bases from J, the junction contained 2 bases not matched to a gene. The CDR3 has 13 amino acids. The CDR3 region is CASSLGQGGGYTF. CDR3 DNA sequence: TGTGCCAGCAGTTTAGGACAGGGGGGCGGCTACACCTTC.

The rearrangement uses TRBV6-5 and TRBJ1-5; D perhaps matches TRBD1 (5 bases). The CDR3 length is 13 residues. CDR1 MNHEY and CDR2 SVGAGI come from the germline V gene. V was cut by 6 bases and J by 7 bases, with 13 bases left in between. CDR3 bases: TGTGCCAGCAGCCCCTCGCGGGACCAGCCCCAGCATTTT. Amino acids: CASSPSRDQPQHF.

The V call is TRBV9, the J call TRBJ2-7, with 7 bases identical to TRBD1. The V gene end was trimmed by 3 bases and the J gene end by 0 bases; junction bases not matched to a gene: 0. In germline, CDR1 is SGDLS, CDR2 YYNGEE. The CDR3 covers 13 residues. The CDR3 nucleotides are TGTGCCAGCAGCGGGGACAGCTCCTACGAGCAGTACTTC. Protein product: CASSGDSSYEQYF.